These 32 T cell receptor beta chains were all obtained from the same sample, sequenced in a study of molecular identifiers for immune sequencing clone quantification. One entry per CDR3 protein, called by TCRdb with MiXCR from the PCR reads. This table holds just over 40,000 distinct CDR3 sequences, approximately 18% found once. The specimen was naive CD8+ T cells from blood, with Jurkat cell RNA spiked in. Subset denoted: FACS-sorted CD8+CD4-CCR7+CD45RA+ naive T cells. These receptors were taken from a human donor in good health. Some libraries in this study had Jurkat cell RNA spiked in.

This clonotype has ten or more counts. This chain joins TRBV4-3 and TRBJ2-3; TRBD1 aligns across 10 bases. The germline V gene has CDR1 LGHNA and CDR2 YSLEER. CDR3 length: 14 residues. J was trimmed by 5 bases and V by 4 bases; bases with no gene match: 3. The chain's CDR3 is CASSRDRGGDTQYF. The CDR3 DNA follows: TGCGCCAGCAGCCGGGACAGGGGAGGAGATACGCAGTATTTT.

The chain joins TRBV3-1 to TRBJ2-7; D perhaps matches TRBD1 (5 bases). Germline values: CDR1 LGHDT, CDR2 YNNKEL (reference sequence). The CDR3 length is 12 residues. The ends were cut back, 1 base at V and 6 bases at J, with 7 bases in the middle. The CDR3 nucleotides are TGTGCCAGCAGCCAAGTAGGGGTCGAGCAGTACTTC. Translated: CASSQVGVEQYF.

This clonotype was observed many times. CDR3 amino acids: CSVETGLEAFF. The CDR3 nucleotides are TGCAGCGTTGAAACAGGGTTGGAAGCTTTCTTT. The rearrangement uses TRBV29-1 and TRBJ1-1, with D maybe TRBD1 (6 bases). Germline CDR1 and CDR2: SQVTM and ANQGSEA. The CDR3 contains 11 residues. The V and J ends lost 2 bases and 8 bases respectively, with 9 bases between them.

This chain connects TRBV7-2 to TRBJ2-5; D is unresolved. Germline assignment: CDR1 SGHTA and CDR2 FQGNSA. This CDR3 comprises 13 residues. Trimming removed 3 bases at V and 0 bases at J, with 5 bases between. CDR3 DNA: TGTGCCAGCAGCTTTGCCAACCAAGAGACCCAGTACTTC. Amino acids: CASSFANQETQYF.

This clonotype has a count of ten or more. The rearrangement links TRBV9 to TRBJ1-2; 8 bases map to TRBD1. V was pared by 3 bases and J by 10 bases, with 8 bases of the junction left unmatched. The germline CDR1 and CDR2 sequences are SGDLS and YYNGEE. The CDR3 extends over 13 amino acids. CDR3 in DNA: TGTGCCAGCAGCGCCGGGGGGACAGGCTCCTACACCTTC. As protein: CASSAGGTGSYTF.

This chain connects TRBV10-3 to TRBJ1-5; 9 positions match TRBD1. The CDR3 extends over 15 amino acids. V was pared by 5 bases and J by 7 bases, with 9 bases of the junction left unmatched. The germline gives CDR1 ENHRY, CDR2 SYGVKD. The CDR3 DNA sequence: TGTGCCATCAGTAACCGGGACAGGGAGACCCAGCCCCAGCATTTT. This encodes CAISNRDRETQPQHF.

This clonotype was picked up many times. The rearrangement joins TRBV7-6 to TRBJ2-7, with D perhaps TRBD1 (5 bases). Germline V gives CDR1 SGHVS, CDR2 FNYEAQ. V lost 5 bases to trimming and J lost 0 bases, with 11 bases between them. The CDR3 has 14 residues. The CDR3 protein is CASSDSTLSYEQYF. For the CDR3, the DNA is TGTGCCAGCAGCGACAGTACCCTCTCCTACGAGCAGTACTTC. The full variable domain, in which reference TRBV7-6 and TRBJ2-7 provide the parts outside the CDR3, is GAGVSQSPRYKVTKRGQDVALRCDPISGHVSLYWYRQALGQGPEFLTYFNYEAQQDKSGLPNDRFSAERPEGSISTLTIQRTEQRDSAMYRCASSDSTLSYEQYFGPGTRLTVT.

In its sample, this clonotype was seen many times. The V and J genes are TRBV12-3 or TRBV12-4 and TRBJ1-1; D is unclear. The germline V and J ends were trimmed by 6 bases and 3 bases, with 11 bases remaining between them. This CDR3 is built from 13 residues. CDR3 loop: CASSPVADTEAFF. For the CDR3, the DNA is TGTGCCAGCAGCCCCGTGGCGGACACTGAAGCTTTCTTT.

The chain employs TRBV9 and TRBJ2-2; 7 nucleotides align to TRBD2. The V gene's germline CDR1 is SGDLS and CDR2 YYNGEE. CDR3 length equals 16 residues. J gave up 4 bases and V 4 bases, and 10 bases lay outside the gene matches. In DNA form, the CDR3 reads TGTGCCAGCAGCCCGAACTCTAGCGGCGTCACCGGGGAGCTGTTTTTT. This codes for CASSPNSSGVTGELFF. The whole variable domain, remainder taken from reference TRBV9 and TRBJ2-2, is DSGVTQTPKHLITATGQRVTLRCSPRSGDLSVYWYQQSLDQGLQFLIQYYNGEERAKGNILERFSAQQFPDLHSELNLSSLELGDSALYFCASSPNSSGVTGELFFGEGSRLTVL.

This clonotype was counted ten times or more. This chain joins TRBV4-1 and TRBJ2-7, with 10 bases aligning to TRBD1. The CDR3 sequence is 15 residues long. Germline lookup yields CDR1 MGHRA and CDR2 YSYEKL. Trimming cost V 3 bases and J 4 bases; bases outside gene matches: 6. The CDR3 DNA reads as TGCGCCAGCAGCCACAGTCGACAGGGGGCATACGAGCAGTACTTC. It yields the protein CASSHSRQGAYEQYF.

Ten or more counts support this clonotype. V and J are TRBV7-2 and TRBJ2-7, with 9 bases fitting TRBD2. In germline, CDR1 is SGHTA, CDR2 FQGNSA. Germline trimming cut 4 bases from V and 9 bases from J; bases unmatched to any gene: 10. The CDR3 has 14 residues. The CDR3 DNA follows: TGTGCCAGCAGCTATACCGGGACTAGCCGGTTGCAGTACTTC. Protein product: CASSYTGTSRLQYF.

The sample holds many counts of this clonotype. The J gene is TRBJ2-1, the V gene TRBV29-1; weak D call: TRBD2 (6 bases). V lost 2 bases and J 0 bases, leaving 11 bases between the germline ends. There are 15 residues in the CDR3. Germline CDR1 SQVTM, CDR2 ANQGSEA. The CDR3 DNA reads TGCAGCGTTGAAAGGGTAGCGGTCTCCTACAATGAGCAGTTCTTC. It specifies CSVERVAVSYNEQFF.

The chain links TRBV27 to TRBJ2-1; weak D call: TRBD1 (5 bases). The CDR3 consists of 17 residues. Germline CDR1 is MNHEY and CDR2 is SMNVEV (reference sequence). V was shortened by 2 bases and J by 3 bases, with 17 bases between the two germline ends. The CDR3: CASSLSPRQTYYNEQFF. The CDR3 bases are TGTGCCAGCAGTTTAAGTCCCCGACAGACCTACTACAATGAGCAGTTCTTC.

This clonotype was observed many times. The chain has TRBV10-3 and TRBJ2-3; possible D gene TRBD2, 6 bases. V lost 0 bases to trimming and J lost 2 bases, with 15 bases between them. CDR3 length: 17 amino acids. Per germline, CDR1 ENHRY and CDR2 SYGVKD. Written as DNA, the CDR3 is TGTGCCATCAGTGAGTCGGGAGGACTCGATCCCACAGATACGCAGTATTTT. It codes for CAISESGGLDPTDTQYF.

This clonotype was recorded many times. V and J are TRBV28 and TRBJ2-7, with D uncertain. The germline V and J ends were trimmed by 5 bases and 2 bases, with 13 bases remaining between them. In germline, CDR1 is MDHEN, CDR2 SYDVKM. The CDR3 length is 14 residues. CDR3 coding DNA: TGTGCCAGCAGTCTCCCCCGCGGAGCCTACGAGCAGTACTTC. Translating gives CASSLPRGAYEQYF. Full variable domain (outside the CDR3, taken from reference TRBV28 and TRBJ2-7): DVKVTQSSRYLVKRTGEKVFLECVQDMDHENMFWYRQDPGLGLRLIYFSYDVKMKEKGDIPEGYSVSREKKERFSLILESASTNQTSMYLCASSLPRGAYEQYFGPGTRLTVT.

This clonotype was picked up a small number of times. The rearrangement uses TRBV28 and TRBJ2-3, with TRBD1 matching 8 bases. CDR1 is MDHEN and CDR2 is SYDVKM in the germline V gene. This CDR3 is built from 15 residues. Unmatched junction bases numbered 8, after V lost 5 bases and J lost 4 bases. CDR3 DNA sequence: TGTGCCAGCAGTCCGCGGACAGGGCGTGCAGATACGCAGTATTTT. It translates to CASSPRTGRADTQYF.

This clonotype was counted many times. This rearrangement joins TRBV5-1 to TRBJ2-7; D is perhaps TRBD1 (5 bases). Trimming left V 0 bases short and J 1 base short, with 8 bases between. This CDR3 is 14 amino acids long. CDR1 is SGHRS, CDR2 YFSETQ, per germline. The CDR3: CASSLGAGSYEQYF. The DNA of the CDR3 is TGCGCCAGCAGCTTGGGGGCAGGGTCCTACGAGCAGTACTTC.

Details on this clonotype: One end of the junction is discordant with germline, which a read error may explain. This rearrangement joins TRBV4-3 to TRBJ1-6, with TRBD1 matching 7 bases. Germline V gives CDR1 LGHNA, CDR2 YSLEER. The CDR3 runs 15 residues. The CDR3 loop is CANSLRTGGNSPLHF. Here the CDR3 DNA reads TGCGCCAACAGCCTTAGGACAGGCGGTAATTCACCCCTCCACTTT.

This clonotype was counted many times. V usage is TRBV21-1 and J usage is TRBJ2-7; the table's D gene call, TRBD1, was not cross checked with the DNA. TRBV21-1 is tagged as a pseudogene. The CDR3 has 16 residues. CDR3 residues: CASSKEETGHSYEQYF. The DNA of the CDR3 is TGTGCCAGCAGCAAAGAGGAGACAGGACACTCCTACGAGCAGTACTTC.

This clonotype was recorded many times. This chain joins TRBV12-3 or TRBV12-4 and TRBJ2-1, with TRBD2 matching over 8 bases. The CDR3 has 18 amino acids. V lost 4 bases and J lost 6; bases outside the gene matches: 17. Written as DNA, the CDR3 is TGTGCCAGCAGTTCCCAAGCGGGGGATCGGTCGAACTTCAATGAGCAGTTCTTC. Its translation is CASSSQAGDRSNFNEQFF.

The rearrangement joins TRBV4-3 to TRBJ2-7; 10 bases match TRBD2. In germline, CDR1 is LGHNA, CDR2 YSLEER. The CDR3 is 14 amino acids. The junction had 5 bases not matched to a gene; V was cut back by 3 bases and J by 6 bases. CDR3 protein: CASSHLAGAGEQYF. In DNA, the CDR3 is TGCGCCAGCAGCCACCTAGCGGGAGCTGGCGAGCAGTACTTC.

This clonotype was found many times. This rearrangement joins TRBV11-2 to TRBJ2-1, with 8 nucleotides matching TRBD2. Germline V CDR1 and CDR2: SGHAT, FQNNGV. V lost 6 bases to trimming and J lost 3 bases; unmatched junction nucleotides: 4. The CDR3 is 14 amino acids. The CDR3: CASSSGLVYNEQFF. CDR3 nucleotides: TGTGCCAGCAGTTCGGGACTAGTCTACAATGAGCAGTTCTTC.

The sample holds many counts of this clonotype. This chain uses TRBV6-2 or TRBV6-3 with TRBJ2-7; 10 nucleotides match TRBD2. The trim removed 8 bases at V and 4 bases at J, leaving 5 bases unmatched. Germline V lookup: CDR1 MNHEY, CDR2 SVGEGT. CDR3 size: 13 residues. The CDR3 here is CASGLAGVYEQYF. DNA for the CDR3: TGTGCCAGCGGGCTAGCGGGAGTATACGAGCAGTACTTC.

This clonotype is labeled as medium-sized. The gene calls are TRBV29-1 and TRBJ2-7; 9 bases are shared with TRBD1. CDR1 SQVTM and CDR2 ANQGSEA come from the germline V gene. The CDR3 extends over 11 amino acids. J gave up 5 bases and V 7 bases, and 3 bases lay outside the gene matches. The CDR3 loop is CSAGQGHEQYF. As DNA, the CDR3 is TGCAGCGCCGGACAGGGGCACGAGCAGTACTTC.

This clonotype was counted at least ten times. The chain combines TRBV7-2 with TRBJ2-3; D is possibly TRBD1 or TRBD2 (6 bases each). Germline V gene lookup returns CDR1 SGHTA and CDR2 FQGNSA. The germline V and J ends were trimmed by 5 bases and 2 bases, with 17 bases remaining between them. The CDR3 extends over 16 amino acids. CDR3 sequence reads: CASSPVLGGNTDTQYF. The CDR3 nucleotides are TGTGCCAGCAGCCCAGTGTTGGGGGGCAACACAGATACGCAGTATTTT.

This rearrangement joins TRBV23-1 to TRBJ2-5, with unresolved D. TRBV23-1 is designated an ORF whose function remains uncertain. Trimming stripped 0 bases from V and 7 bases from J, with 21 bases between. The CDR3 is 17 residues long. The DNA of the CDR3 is TGCGCCAGCAGTCAATCGTATTTGGGCACCCCTGAGGTGACCCAGTACTTC. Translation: CASSQSYLGTPEVTQYF.

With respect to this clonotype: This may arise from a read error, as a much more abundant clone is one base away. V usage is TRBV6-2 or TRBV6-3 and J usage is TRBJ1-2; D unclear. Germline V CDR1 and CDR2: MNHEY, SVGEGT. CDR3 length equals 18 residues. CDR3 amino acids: CANSYSKEPVLGNYGYTF. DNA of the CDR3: TGTGCCAACAGTTACTCGAAAGAGCCAGTCTTGGGGAACTATGGCTACACCTTC.

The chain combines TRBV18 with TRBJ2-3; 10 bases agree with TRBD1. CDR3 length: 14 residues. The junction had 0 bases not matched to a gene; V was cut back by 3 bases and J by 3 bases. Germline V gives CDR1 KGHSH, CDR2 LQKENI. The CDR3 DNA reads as TGTGCCAGCTCACCGGACAGGGGGACAGATACGCAGTATTTT. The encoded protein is CASSPDRGTDTQYF.

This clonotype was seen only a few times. CDR3 protein: CASSTRQPQHF. The CDR3, as DNA: TGTGCCAGCAGTACTCGGCAGCCCCAGCATTTT. The chain links TRBV28 to TRBJ1-5; D ambiguous. Germline V gene sequence: CDR1 MDHEN, CDR2 SYDVKM. The CDR3 is 11 amino acids. Trimming removed 5 bases from V and 7 bases from J, with 6 bases in between.

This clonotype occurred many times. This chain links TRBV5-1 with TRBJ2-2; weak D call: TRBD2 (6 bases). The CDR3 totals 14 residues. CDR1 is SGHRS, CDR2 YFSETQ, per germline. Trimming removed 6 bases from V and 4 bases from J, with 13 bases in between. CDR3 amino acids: CASKDEGGTGELFF. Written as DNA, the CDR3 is TGCGCCAGCAAGGACGAGGGAGGCACCGGGGAGCTGTTTTTT.

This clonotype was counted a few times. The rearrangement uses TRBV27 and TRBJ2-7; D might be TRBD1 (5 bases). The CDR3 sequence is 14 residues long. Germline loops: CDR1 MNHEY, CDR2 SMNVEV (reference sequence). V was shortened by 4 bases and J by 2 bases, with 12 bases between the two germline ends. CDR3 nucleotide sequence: TGTGCCAGCAGTTCCCGGCGGACACCCTACGAGCAGTACTTC. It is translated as CASSSRRTPYEQYF.

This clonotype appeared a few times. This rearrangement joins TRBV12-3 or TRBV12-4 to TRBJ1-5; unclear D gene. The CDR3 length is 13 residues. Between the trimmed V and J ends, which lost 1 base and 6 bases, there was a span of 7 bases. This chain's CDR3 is CASSLGVSQPQHF. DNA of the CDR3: TGTGCCAGCAGTTTAGGGGTCAGTCAGCCCCAGCATTTT.